This T cell receptor (beta chain) was sequenced in a study of shared clonotypes between healthy human individuals (dated by TCRdb to 2019 to 2021). Broadly, across the study: A couple of women and a few men aged 18 to 49 years were included in the cohort. To increase sequencing depth and limit assay-specific biases, TCR repertoire library preparation and sequencing were carried out by different laboratories using diverse techniques. Between about 0.85 and 9.5 billion PBMCs per donor were obtained by leukapheresis. To estimate repertoire size and how much clonotypes are shared between individuals, the study performed deep sequencing of blood TCR repertoires from about five healthy adults. For each donor, CD4 naive and CD4 memory were each run on three plates, CD8 naive on two plates, and CD8 memory on one plate.

Worth noting for this clone: Its binding antigen is unknown. No qualities accompany the bases; no much larger clone lies one base away.

Trimming accounts for 5 bases at V and 6 bases at J, while the number of junction bases matched to no gene is 12. CDR1 and CDR2, looked up from the germline V gene, are MDHEN and SYDVKM. The CDR3 holds 15 amino acids from the cysteine to the phenylalanine. Only the CDR3 DNA is retained, 45 bases long and in frame from the first base. The donors were healthy, HIV-negative adults with no recently reported acute infections or vaccinations. Every donor was a Caucasian adult living in Nashville, Tennessee, USA. CD4+ T cells were enriched by magnetic negative selection, after which naive cells were positively selected on CD45RA and the negative fraction was taken as the memory subset. Blood was collected by leukapheresis, and PBMCs were isolated by Ficoll-Histopaque density gradient centrifugation and then cryopreserved in liquid nitrogen vapor phase. Purity and quantity of every magnetically sorted T cell population were checked by analytical flow cytometry. Genomic DNA was isolated from every sorted fraction and measured by UV absorbance on a Nanodrop 2000c.

Using the deep immunoSEQ assay, multiplex PCR amplified TCR CDR3 regions from genomic DNA. For each cell subset, the extracted genomic DNA was distributed evenly across all wells of several immunoSEQ 96-well plates, and each plate served as one replicate. For sorted subsets, approximately 210 ng genomic DNA, equal to 25,000 to 35,000 T cell genomes, was loaded into each replicate PCR. Purified libraries were quantified with a Qubit 3.0 fluorometer, sized on a Bioanalyzer 2100, and re-quantified with the KAPA Library Quantification kit. Every immunoSEQ 96-well plate was sequenced on a separate single-read 150-cycle Illumina NextSeq 550 flow cell. Processing in the source paper ran as follows. Because the immunoSEQ output held only junctional sequences and lacked quality scores, the filtering could not match the filtering applied to full-length reads. Sequences were annotated with PyIR, a Python wrapper for IgBLAST v1.9, using IMGT germline references to assign V/J genes and CDR3. Reads were filtered out if the reads had weak V/J assignments (E-value above 1e-6), no CDR3, stop codons, out-of-frame junctions, or ambiguous translated residues. V3J clonotypes were defined by identical inferred V gene, J gene, and CDR3 amino acid sequence. To compute the percentage overlap between repertoires, the number of shared unique clonotypes was divided by the size of the smaller repertoire. Three approaches were used to assess repertoire richness: RTK rarefaction, the Chao1 estimator, and Recon v2.1 estimates of unobserved clonotypes. OLGA was used to compute generation probabilities for all TCRbeta clonotypes that the gDNA method yielded from a few donors. In TCRdb, the immuneACCESS table is reduced to in-frame sequences with V and J assigned. These tables do not hold every clone; where another copy was compared, an unresolved V gene accounts for under half, and the others remain unexplained. V, J and clone size derive from that table, while D and trimming were established from the DNA sequence. The sample has about 1 million clones on record, roughly 75% of them singletons. The leading ten clones occupy over 1.3% of the sample.

Here is what the overall study found, with its caveats: When a few donors were compared, the shared fraction of clonotypes was around 4.6% for naive CD4, less than 4% for naive CD8, 2.3% for memory CD4, and around 0.4% for memory CD8. Estimated clonotype richness was generally larger for naive than for memory subsets. Because the study included only a small number of donors, the genetic and exposure-history diversity represented was limited. Incomplete sequencing was indicated by rarefaction of sorted-subset datasets, despite the large sequencing depth. Pairwise subsampling indicated that sequencing depth was expected to affect the degree of clonotype sharing among donors. Higher generation probabilities were observed for clonotypes shared by all four sorted-subset donors than for non-shared clonotypes. Sampling was restricted to blood, and TCR repertoires in tissues likely differ from the TCR repertoires found in blood.

The sequenced sample consisted of memory CD4+ T cells sorted from blood. According to the study, the label for this sample's cell subset or site signals: CD45RA-negative fraction. This sequence uses TRBV28 and TRBJ1-1, with TRBD1 identical over 7 junction bases. The TCR was taken from a man aged 18 to 30 in good health. The bases read TGTGCCAGCAGTCCGACAGGGAGGAACCCCGCTGAAGCTTTCTTT. This translates into CASSPTGRNPAEAFF.